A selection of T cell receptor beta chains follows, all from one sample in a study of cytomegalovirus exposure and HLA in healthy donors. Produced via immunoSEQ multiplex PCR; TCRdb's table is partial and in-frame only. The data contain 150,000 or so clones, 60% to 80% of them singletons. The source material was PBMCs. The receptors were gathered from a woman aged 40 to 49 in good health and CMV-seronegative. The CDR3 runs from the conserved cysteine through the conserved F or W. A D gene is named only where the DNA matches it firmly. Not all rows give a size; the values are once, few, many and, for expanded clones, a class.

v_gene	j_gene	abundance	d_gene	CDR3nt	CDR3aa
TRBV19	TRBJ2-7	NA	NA	TGTGCCAGTAGTATCAGTGCCGGGTTATACGAGCAGTACTTC	CASSISAGLYEQYF
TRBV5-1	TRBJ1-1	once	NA	TGCGCCAGCAGTCCGACCCCTGAGGGGAACACTGAAGCTTTCTTT	CASSPTPEGNTEAFF
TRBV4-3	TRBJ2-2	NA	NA	TGCGCCAGCAGCCAAGTCTATTTCACCGGGGAGCTGTTTTTT	CASSQVYFTGELFF
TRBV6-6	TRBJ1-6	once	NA	TGTGCCAGCAGCCTTGATAATTCACCCCTCCACTTT	CASSLDNSPLHF
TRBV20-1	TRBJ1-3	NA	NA	TGCAGTGCCGACGTCCGAGGCCGGATATATTTT	CSADVRGRIYF
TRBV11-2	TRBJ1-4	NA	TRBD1	TGTGCCAGCAGCGTTGCCGGGACAGGTTTTAATGAAAAACTGTTTTTT	CASSVAGTGFNEKLFF
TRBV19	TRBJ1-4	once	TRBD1	TGTGCCAGTAGGAAGGGACAGGCGTATACTGAAAAACTGTTTTTT	CASRKGQAYTEKLFF
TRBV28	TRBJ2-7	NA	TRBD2	TGTGCCAGCAGTTTATCGGCTAGCGGGAGGCGGGAGCAGTACTTC	CASSLSASGRREQYF
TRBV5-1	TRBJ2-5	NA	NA	TGCGCCAGCAGCTTGTTTGGCATCGAAGAGACCCAGTACTTC	CASSLFGIEETQYF
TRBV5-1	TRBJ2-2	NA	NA	TGCGCCAGCAGCCCCGAGGCCGTAACCGGGGAGCTGTTTTTT	CASSPEAVTGELFF
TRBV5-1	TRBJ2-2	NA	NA	TGCGCCAGCAGCCGTGGACCCGCAACAGGGACCACCGGGGAGCTGTTTTTT	CASSRGPATGTTGELFF
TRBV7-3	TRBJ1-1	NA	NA	TGTGCCAGCAGCTTTAGATCGTCGGGATCTGAAGCTTTCTTT	CASSFRSSGSEAFF
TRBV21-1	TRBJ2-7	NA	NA	TGTGCCAGCAGCTACCGGAGGAGGTTCTACGAGCAGTACTTC	CASSYRRRFYEQYF
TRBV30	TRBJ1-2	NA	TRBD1	TGTGCCTGGAGTCTGGACAGGGGGCATGGCTACACCTTC	CAWSLDRGHGYTF
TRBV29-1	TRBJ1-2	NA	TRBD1	TGCAGCGCAGTCGACAGGGCGGACTATGGCTACACCTTC	CSAVDRADYGYTF
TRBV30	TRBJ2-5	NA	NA	TGTGCCTGGAGTCGGGTGCGAGAGACCCAGTACTTC	CAWSRVRETQYF
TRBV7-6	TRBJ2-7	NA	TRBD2	TGTGCCAGCAGCCCACTACCCGGGGGGGCATACGAGCAGTACTTC	CASSPLPGGAYEQYF
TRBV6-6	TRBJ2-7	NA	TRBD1	TGTGCCAGCAGTGTTGACAGGGACTACGAGCAGTACTTC	CASSVDRDYEQYF
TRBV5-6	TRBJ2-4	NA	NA	TGTGCCAGCAGCTTGGCGAGGCAGGGCTCTCATTTGGGCAAAAACAGTCAGTACTTC	CASSLARQGSHLGKNSQYF
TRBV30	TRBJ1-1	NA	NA	TGTGCCTGGAGTCCAAGAGAGAACACTGAAGCTTTCTTT	CAWSPRENTEAFF
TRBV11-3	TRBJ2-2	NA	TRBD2	TGTGCCAGCAGCGCCCGCGGGGGAACGAACACCGGGGAGCTGTTTTTT	CASSARGGTNTGELFF
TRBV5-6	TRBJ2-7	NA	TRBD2	TGTGCCAGCAAGGGGGCCCTAGCGGGAGTCTACGAGCAGTACTTC	CASKGALAGVYEQYF
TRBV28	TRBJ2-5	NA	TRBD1	TGTGCCAGCAGTTTAGGGGCCCCCAAACCGCAGACAGGGCCGGGAGAGACCCAGTACTTC	CASSLGAPKPQTGPGETQYF
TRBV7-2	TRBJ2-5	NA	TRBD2	TGTGCCAGCAGCTCACCTAGCGGTCGAGAGACCCAGTACTTC	CASSSPSGRETQYF
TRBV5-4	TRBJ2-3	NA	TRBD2	TGTGCCAGCAGCTCCCTACTAGCGGGGGGGGGAGATACGCAGTATTTT	CASSSLLAGGGDTQYF
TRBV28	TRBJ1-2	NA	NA	TGTGCCAGCACCGCGGGGGGGGATGGCTACACCTTC	CASTAGGDGYTF
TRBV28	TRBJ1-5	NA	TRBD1	TGTGCCAGCAGTTTTCCAGGGGGAAGTCAGCCCCAGCATTTT	CASSFPGGSQPQHF
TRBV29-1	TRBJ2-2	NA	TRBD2	TGCAGCGCCGTGGTAGCGGGAGCGAACACCGGGGAGCTGTTTTTT	CSAVVAGANTGELFF
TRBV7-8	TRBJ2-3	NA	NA	TGTGCCAGCAGCCCCGAAACTGTGGTGGGAGCTGGTCGGACAGATACGCAGTATTTT	CASSPETVVGAGRTDTQYF
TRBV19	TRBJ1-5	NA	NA	TGTGCCAGTAGTGGGGGGGAGAACCAGGGGTATAGCAATCAGCCCCAGCATTTT	CASSGGENQGYSNQPQHF
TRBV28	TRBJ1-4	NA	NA	TGTGCCAGCTCACCAGATGAAAAACTGTTTTTT	CASSPDEKLFF
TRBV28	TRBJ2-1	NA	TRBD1	TGTGCCAGCAGTTTGACAGGGCTACGTAATGAGCAGTTCTTC	CASSLTGLRNEQFF
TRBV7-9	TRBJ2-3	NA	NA	TGTTCCAGCAGCTTGCTGAGTAGCGATACGCAGTATTTT	CSSSLLSSDTQYF
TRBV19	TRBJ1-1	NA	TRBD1	TGTGCCAGTAGTCCAGGGGGCTTGAACACTGAAGCTTTCTTT	CASSPGGLNTEAFF
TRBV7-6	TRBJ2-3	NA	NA	TGTGCCAGCAGTTCCTCTGCGGGGCTAATCACAGATACGCAGTATTTT	CASSSSAGLITDTQYF
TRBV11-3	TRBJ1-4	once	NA	TGTGCCAGCAGCCAGCCCGGGGTTGGGGAAAAACTGTTTTTT	CASSQPGVGEKLFF
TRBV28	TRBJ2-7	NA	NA	TGTGCCAGTTCATTCTTTTCGGGATCCGCCTACGAGCAGTACTTC	CASSFFSGSAYEQYF
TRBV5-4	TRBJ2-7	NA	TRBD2	TGTGCCAGCAGCTTGACCGGGACTAGCGGATACGAGCAGTACTTC	CASSLTGTSGYEQYF
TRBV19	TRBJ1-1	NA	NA	TGTGCCAGTAATGTCAGGTTGAACACTGAAGCTTTCTTT	CASNVRLNTEAFF
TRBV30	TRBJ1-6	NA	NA	TGTGCCTGGAGTGTAGGCAGGGGCTATAATTCACCCCTCCACTTT	CAWSVGRGYNSPLHF
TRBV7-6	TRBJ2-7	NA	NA	TGTGCCAGCAGCTTACGGAGTTACGAGCAGTACTTC	CASSLRSYEQYF
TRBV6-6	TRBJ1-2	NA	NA	TGTGCCAGCAGTGGCCAGGACAAGCTTAACTATGGCTACACCTTC	CASSGQDKLNYGYTF
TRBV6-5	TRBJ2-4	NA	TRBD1	TGTGCCAGCAGCCTAACAGGGGGCGAAAACAGTCAGTACTTC	CASSLTGGENSQYF
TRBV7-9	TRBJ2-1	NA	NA	TGTGCCACCGAACTCCCTGAGCAGTTCTTC	CATELPEQFF
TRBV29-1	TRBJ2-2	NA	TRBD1	TGCAGCGTTTTGGGACAGGGTCGCGCCGGGGAGCTGTTTTTT	CSVLGQGRAGELFF
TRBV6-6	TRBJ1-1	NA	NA	TGTGCCAGCAGGCTCCCCAGGGTGACGGCTTTCTTT	CASRLPRVTAFF
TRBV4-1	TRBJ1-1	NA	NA	TGCGCCAGCAGCCAAGCAGGATCCACTGAAGCTTTCTTT	CASSQAGSTEAFF
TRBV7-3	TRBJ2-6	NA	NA	TGTGCCAGCAGCTTATCTAACGGGGGGGCCAACGTCCTGACTTTC	CASSLSNGGANVLTF
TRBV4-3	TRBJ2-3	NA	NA	TGCGCCAGCAGCCAAGACTACCATTTAGGCACAGATACGCAGTATTTT	CASSQDYHLGTDTQYF